What follows are 4 T cell receptor beta chains derived from one specimen sequenced in a study of graft-versus-host responses after intestinal transplantation. Here immunoSEQ multiplex PCR was the method, and the copy in TCRdb shows in-frame clones only, minus some. In the table there are about 120,000 clones, approximately 95% of which are singletons. These receptors have no identified antigens. Specimen: unstimulated CD4+ T cells sorted from spleen or lymph node cells, collected before intestinal transplant. These receptors originate from a human donor who received an intestinal transplant.

The genes are TRBV6-5 and TRBJ2-2; D remains unclear. Deletions cut 2 bases from V and 8 bases from J, with 6 bases between. Germline V gene sequence: CDR1 MNHEY, CDR2 SVGAGI. This CDR3 comprises 12 residues. This CDR3 reads CASSYLRGELFF. The CDR3 bases are TGTGCCAGCAGTTACCTACGAGGGGAGCTGTTTTTT.

This chain uses TRBV5-6 with TRBJ2-7, with a tentative D call TRBD1 (6 bases). The ends were cut back, 4 bases at V and 0 bases at J, with 14 bases in the middle. Germline V gives CDR1 SGHDT, CDR2 YYEEEE. The CDR3 runs 15 residues. The CDR3 sequence is CASSQGQKSSYEQYF. CDR3 DNA: TGTGCCAGCAGCCAAGGACAGAAGAGCTCCTACGAGCAGTACTTC.

V gene TRBV28 combines with J gene TRBJ1-3; weak D call: TRBD1 (5 bases). The germline CDR1 and CDR2 sequences are MDHEN and SYDVKM. Between the trimmed V and J ends, which lost 8 bases and 0 bases, there was a span of 8 bases. The CDR3 runs 13 residues. The CDR3 reads CASGRGSGNTIYF. The CDR3 bases are TGTGCCAGCGGGAGGGGCTCTGGAAACACCATATATTTT. Combining the CDR3 with reference TRBV28 and TRBJ1-3 gives the whole variable domain DVKVTQSSRYLVKRTGEKVFLECVQDMDHENMFWYRQDPGLGLRLIYFSYDVKMKEKGDIPEGYSVSREKKERFSLILESASTNQTSMYLCASGRGSGNTIYFGEGSWLTVV.

This chain joins TRBV7-9 and TRBJ2-5, with 7 bases lining up with TRBD2. Germline CDR1 SEHNR, CDR2 FQNEAQ (reference sequence). The CDR3 spans 15 residues. J gave up 3 bases and V 0 bases, and 4 bases lay outside the gene matches. CDR3 DNA: TGTGCCAGCAGCTTAGCGGGGGGGGTAAAAGAGACCCAGTACTTC. This translates into CASSLAGGVKETQYF.